The entry that follows covers one T cell receptor beta chain sequence. There is no known antigen for this receptor. No base-level quality is on record; no much larger clone is a single base apart. This sample also contains other DNA sequences that code for the same CDR3. The data were taken from a study of shared clonotypes between healthy human individuals (dated by TCRdb to 2020 to 2021). Turning to the overall study: The cohort included three men and a couple of women between 18 and 49 years of age. Per donor, leukapheresis produced somewhere between about 0.94 and 9.5 billion PBMCs. For each donor, CD4 naive and CD4 memory were each given three plates, CD8 naive was given two plates, and CD8 memory was given one plate. Blood TCR repertoires of 5 or 6 healthy adults were deeply sequenced to estimate repertoire size and the extent of clonotype sharing between individuals. To increase sequencing depth and limit assay-specific biases, TCR repertoire library preparation and sequencing were carried out by different laboratories using diverse techniques. Points the paper makes about the study in general: Larger estimated clonotype richness was generally found for naive subsets than for memory subsets. Incomplete sequencing was indicated by rarefaction of sorted-subset datasets, despite the large sequencing depth. Approximately 5% of naive CD4, roughly 3.6% of naive CD8, roughly 2.5% of memory CD4, and about 0.4% of memory CD8 clonotypes were shared across several donors. The small number of donors limited the genetic and exposure-history diversity represented. Pairwise subsampling led to the expectation that sequencing depth would affect the degree of clonotype sharing among donors. Compared with non-shared clonotypes, the clonotypes found in all four sorted-subset donors had higher generation probabilities. Sampling was restricted to blood, and TCR repertoires in tissue are likely to differ from TCR repertoires in blood.

The donors were healthy, HIV-negative adults with no recently reported acute infections or vaccinations. Only Caucasian adults living in Nashville, Tennessee, USA were represented among the donors. CD4+ T cells were enriched by magnetic negative selection; naive cells were then positively selected on CD45RA, and the negative fraction formed the memory subset. Blood was obtained by leukapheresis, after which PBMCs were separated by Ficoll-Histopaque density gradient centrifugation and cryopreserved in liquid nitrogen vapor phase. Analytical flow cytometry was used to check the purity and quantity of each magnetically sorted T cell population. Each sorted fraction had its genomic DNA isolated and then quantified by UV absorbance on a Nanodrop 2000c. Using the deep immunoSEQ assay, TCR CDR3 regions were amplified from genomic DNA by multiplex PCR. For each cell subset, the extracted genomic DNA was distributed evenly across all wells of several immunoSEQ 96-well plates, and each plate served as one replicate. For sorted subsets, about 220 ng of genomic DNA, equivalent to some 33,000 T cell genomes, went into each replicate PCR. Purified libraries were measured with a Qubit 3.0 fluorometer, size-checked on a Bioanalyzer 2100, and measured again with the KAPA Library Quantification kit. Each immunoSEQ 96-well plate was sequenced on its own single-read 150-cycle Illumina NextSeq 550 flow cell. The study's own analysis went as follows. Because only junctional sequences without quality scores were contained in the immunoSEQ output, filtering matching that applied to full-length reads could not be performed. Sequences were annotated with PyIR, a Python wrapper for IgBLAST v1.9, and V/J genes and CDR3 were assigned using IMGT germline references. Reads with weak V/J assignments (E-value above 1e-6), missing CDR3, stop codons, out-of-frame junctions, or ambiguous translated residues were removed. V3J clonotypes were defined by identical inferred V gene, J gene, and CDR3 amino acid sequence. Percentage overlap between repertoires was calculated by dividing the number of shared unique clonotypes by the size of the smaller repertoire. Richness of each repertoire was evaluated using RTK rarefaction, the Chao1 estimator, and Recon v2.1 estimates of unobserved clonotypes. For all TCRbeta clonotypes obtained by the gDNA method from several donors, generation probabilities were computed with OLGA. TCRdb holds this immuneACCESS table with in-frame rearrangements only. Some clones are missing; in checked studies, unresolved V genes explain under half, and the rest has no known cause. That table is the source of V, J and clone size, and D and trimming were worked out from the DNA. The sample data list about 2.3 million clones, and about 90% of these were observed just once. The ten most abundant clones make up around 0.4% of the sample.

Via the germline V gene (reference sequence), CDR1 is LNHDA and CDR2 SQIVND. Including the terminal cysteine and phenylalanine, the CDR3 comprises 12 residues. Only the CDR3 DNA is retained, 36 bases long and in frame from the first base. Trimming costs V 5 bases and J 5 bases, and their ends lie 9 bases apart. Rearrangement joined TRBV19 to TRBJ1-1; confidence is insufficient to name the D gene. The specimen was naive CD4+ T cells from PBMCs. The intended sense of this specimen's cell subset or site label: CD45RA+ positively selected. This TCR was sampled from a man aged 18 to 29 in good health. Some clones in this sample may be carry-over from other donors' samples. The nucleotides read TGTGCCAGTAGTCCTAGAACGACTGAAGCTTTCTTT. Its translation reads: CASSPRTTEAFF.